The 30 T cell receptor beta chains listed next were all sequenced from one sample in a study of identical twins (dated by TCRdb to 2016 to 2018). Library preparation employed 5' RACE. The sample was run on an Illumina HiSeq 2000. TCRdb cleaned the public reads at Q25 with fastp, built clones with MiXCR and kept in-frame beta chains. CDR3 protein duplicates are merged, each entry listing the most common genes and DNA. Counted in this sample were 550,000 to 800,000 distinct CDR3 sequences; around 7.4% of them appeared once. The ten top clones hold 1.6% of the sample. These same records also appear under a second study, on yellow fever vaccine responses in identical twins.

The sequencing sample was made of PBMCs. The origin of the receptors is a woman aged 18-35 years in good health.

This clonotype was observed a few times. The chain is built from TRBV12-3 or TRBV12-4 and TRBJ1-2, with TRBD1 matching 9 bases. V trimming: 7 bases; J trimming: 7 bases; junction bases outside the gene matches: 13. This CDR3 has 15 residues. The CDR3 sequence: CASTPGQGNWRGYTF. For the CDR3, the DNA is TGTGCCAGCACCCCGGGACAGGGCAATTGGCGTGGCTACACCTTC.

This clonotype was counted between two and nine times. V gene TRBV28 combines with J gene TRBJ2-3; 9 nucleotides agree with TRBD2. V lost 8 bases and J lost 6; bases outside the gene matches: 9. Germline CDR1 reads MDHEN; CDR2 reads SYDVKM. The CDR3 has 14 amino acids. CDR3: CASRAGGGGDTQYF. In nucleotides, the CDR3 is TGTGCCAGCCGAGCGGGAGGAGGGGGGGATACGCAGTATTTT.

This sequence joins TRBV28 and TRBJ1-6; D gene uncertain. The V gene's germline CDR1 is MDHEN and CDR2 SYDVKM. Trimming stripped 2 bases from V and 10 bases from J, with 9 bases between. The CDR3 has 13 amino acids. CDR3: CASSLPIGSPLHF. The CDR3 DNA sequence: TGTGCCAGCAGTTTACCCATCGGGTCACCCCTCCACTTT.

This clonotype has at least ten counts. Written as DNA, the CDR3 is TGTGCCAGCACCACGGGACTAGCGGAGAACAATGAGCAGTTCTTC. This gives the protein CASTTGLAENNEQFF. The chain uses TRBV12-3 or TRBV12-4 and TRBJ2-1; 11 nucleotides agree with TRBD2. This CDR3 comprises 15 residues. J lost 5 bases, V lost 7 bases, and 7 bases had no gene match.

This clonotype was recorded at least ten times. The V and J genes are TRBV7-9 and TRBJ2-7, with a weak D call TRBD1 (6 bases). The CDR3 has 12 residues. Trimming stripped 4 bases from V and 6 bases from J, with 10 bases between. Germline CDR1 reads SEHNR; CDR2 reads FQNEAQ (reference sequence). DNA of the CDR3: TGTGCCAGCAGCTATACAGGGTTCGAGCAGTACGTC. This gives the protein CASSYTGFEQYV.

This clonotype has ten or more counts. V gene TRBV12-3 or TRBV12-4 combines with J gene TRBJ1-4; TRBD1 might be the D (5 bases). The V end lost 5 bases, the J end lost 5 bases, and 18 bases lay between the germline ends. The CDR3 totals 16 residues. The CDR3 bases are TGTGCCAGCAGTGGAGGGCTGTGGGCAGGGAATGAAAAACTGTTTTTT. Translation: CASSGGLWAGNEKLFF.

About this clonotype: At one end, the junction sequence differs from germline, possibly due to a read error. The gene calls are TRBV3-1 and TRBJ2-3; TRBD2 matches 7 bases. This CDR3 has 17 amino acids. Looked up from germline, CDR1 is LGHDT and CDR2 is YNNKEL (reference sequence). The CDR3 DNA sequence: TGTGCCTGCACCCAAGATTTAGCTAGCGGAAGCACAGATACGAAGTATTTT. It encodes CACTQDLASGSTDTKYF.

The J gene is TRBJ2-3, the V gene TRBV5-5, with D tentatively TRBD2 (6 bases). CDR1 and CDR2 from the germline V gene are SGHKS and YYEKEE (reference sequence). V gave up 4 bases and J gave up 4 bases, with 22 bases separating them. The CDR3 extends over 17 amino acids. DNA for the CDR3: TGTGCCAGCAGCGCGGTGGCGGGGCGGACTTTCGCAGATACGCAGTATTTT. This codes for CASSAVAGRTFADTQYF.

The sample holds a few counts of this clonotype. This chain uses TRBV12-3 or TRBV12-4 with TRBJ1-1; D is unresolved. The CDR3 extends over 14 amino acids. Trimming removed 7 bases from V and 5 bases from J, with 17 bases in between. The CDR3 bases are TGTGCCAGCACTTTGGCCCAGGTGGCGACTGAAGCTTTCTTT. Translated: CASTLAQVATEAFF.

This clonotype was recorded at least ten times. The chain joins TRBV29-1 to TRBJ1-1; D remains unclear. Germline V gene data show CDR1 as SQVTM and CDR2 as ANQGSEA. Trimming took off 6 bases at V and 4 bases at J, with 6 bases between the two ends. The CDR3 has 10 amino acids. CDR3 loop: CSVSRTEAFF. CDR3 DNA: TGCAGCGTCTCCCGCACTGAAGCTTTCTTT.

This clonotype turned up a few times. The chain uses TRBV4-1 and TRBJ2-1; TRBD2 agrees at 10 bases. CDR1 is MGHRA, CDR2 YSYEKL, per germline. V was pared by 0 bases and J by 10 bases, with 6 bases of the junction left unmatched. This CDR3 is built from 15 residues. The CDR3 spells CASSQDPSGREEQFF. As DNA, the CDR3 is TGCGCCAGCAGCCAAGATCCTAGCGGGAGAGAAGAGCAGTTCTTC.

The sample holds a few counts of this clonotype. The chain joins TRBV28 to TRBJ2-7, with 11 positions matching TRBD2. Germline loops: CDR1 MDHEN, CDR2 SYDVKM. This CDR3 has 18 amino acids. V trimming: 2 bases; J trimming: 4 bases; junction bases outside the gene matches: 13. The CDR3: CASSLKFRLAGGWYEQYF. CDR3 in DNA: TGTGCCAGCAGTTTAAAGTTCCGGCTAGCGGGAGGTTGGTACGAGCAGTACTTC.

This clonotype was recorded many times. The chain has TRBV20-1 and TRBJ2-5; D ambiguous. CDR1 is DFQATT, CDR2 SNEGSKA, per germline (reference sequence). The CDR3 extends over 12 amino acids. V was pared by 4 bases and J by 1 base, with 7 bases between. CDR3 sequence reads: CSAKGRQETQYF. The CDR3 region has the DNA TGCAGTGCTAAAGGGCGCCAAGAGACCCAGTACTTC.

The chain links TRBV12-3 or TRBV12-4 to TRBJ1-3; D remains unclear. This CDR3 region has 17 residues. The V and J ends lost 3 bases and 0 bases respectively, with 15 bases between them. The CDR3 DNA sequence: TGTGCCAGCAGTTTTCGGGGTCTCACACTCTCTGGAAACACCATATATTTT. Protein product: CASSFRGLTLSGNTIYF.

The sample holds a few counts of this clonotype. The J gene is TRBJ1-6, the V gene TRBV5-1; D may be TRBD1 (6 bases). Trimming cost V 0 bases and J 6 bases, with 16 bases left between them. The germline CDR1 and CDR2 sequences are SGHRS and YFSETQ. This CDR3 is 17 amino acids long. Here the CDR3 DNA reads TGCGCCAGCAGCTTGGCCCCTTCCGGGGGCTCTAATTCACCCCTCCACTTT. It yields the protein CASSLAPSGGSNSPLHF.

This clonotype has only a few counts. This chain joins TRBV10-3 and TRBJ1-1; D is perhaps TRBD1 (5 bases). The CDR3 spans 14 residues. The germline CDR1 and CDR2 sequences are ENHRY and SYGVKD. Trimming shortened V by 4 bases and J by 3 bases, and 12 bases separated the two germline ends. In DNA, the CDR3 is TGTGCCATCAGTGTCAGGGCTGGGGACACTGAAGCTTTCTTT. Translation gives CAISVRAGDTEAFF.

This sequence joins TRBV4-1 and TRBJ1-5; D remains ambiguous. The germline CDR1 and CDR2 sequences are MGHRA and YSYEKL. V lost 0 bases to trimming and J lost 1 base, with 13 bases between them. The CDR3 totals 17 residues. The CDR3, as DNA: TGCGCCAGCAGCCAAGAAGTGGGGTTAGGGAGCAATCAGCCCCAGCATTTT. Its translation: CASSQEVGLGSNQPQHF.

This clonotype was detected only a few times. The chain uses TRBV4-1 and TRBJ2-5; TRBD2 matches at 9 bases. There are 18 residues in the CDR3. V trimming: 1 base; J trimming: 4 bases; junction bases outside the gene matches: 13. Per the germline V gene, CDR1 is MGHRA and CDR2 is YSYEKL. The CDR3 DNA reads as TGCGCCAGCAGCCAAGGGACCTTGGCGGGGGGGCCTGGAGAGACCCAGTACTTC. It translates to CASSQGTLAGGPGETQYF.

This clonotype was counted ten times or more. CDR3 amino acids: CASSPRQGYNEQFF. As DNA, the CDR3 is TGTGCCAGCAGTCCGAGACAGGGGTACAATGAGCAGTTCTTC. The J gene is TRBJ2-1, the V gene TRBV12-3 or TRBV12-4; TRBD1 matches 8 bases. This CDR3 contains 14 residues. V was pared by 5 bases and J by 4 bases, with 4 bases of the junction left unmatched.

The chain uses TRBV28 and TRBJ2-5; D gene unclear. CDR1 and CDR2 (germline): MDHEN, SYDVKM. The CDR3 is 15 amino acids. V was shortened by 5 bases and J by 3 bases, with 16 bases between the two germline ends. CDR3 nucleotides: TGTGCCAGCAGTGCGACACCGTGGGGTGAAGAGACCCAGTACTTC. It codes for CASSATPWGEETQYF.

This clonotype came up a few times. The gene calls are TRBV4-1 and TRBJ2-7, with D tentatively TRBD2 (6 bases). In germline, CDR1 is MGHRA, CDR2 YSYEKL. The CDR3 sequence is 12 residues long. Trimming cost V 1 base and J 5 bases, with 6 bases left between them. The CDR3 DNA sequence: TGCGCCAGCAGCCAAGTAGCGGACGAGCAGTACTTC. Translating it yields CASSQVADEQYF.

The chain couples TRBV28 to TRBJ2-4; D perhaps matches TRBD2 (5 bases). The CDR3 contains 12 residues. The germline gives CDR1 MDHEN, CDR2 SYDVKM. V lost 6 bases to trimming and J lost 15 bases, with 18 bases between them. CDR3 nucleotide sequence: TGTGCCAGCAGCCGGGATGGCGACCCTAGGTACTTC. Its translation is CASSRDGDPRYF.

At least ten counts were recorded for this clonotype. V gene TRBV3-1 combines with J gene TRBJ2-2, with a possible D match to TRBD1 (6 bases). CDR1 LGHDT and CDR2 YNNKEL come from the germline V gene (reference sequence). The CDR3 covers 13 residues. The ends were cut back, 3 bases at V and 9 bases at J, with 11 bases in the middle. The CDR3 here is CASSHTGMRELFF. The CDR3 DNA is TGTGCCAGCAGCCATACAGGGATGCGGGAGCTGTTTTTT.

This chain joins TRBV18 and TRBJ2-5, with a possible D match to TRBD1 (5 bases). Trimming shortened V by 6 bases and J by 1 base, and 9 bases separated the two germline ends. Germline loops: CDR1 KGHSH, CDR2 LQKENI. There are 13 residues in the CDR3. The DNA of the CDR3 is TGTGCCAGCTCCCAAGGGGTCCAAGAGACCCAGTACTTC. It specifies CASSQGVQETQYF.

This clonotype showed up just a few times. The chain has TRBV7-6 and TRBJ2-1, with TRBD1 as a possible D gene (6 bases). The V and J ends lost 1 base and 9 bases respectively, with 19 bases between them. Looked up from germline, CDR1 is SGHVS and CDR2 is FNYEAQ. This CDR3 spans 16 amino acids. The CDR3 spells CASSLEGTGKPGEQFF. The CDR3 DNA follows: TGTGCCAGCAGCTTAGAGGGTACAGGGAAGCCGGGTGAGCAGTTCTTC.

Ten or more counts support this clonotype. The CDR3 here is CASSRQGLGNTGELFF. DNA of the CDR3: TGTGCCAGCAGTCGTCAGGGTTTGGGGAACACCGGGGAGCTGTTTTTT. This sequence joins TRBV12-3 or TRBV12-4 and TRBJ2-2; tentative D call: TRBD1 (5 bases). Deletions cut 5 bases from V and 1 base from J, with 14 bases between. The CDR3 covers 16 residues.

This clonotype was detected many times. CDR3 coding DNA: TGTGCCAGCAGTCCTCGGGACAGCCCCACGGATACGCAGTATTTT. This gives the protein CASSPRDSPTDTQYF. The chain joins TRBV12-3 or TRBV12-4 to TRBJ2-3; 7 positions match TRBD1. Germline trimming cut 5 bases from V and 6 bases from J; bases unmatched to any gene: 11. The CDR3 has 15 residues.

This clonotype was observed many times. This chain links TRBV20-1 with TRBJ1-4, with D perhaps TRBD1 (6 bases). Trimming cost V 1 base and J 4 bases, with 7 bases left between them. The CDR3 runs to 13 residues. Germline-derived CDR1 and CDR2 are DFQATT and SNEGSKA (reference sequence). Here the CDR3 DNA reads TGCAGTGCTAGAGGAGGGGGTAATGAAAAACTGTTTTTT. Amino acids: CSARGGGNEKLFF.

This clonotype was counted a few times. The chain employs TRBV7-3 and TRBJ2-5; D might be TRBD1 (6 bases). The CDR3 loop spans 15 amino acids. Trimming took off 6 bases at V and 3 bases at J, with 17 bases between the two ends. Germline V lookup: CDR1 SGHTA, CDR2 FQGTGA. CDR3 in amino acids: CASSPQGLNEETQYF. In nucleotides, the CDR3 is TGTGCCAGCAGTCCCCAGGGGCTGAACGAAGAGACCCAGTACTTC.

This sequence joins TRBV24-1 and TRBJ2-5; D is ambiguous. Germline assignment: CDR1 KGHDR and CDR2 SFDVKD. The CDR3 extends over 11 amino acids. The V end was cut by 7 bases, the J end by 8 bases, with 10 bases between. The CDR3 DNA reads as TGTGCCACCAGGGAGAGAGACACCCAGTACTTC. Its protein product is CATRERDTQYF.